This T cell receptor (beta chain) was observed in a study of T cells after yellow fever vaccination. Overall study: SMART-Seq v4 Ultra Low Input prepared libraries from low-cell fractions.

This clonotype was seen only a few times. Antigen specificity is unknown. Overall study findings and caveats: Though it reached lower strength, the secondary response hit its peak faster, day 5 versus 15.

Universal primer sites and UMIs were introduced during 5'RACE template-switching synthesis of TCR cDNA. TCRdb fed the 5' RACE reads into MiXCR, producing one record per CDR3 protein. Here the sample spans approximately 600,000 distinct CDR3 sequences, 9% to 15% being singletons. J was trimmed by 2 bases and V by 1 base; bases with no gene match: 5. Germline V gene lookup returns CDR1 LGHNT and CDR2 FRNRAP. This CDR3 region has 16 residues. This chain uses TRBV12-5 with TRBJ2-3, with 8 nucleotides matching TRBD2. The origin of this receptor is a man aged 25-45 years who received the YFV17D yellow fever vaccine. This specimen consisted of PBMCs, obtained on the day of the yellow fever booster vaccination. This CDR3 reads CASGLGLAFDTDTQYF. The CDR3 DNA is TGTGCTAGTGGTTTGGGACTAGCGTTCGACACAGATACGCAGTATTTT.